These 32 T cell receptor beta chains share one sample of origin, sequenced in a study of blood T cell repertoires in COVID-19. Sequenced by immunoSEQ multiplex PCR; TCRdb stores in-frame clones only, minus some. The table has around 150,000 clones, 60% to 85% seen once. Sequenced sample: peripheral blood. These receptors were obtained from a woman aged 80 or over with active or convalescent COVID-19.

This clone was counted between two and nine times. The chain combines TRBV11-2 with TRBJ1-4; D perhaps matches TRBD1 (5 bases). The ends were cut back, 0 bases at V and 5 bases at J, with 13 bases in the middle. The CDR3 is made up of 16 amino acids. Germline V lookup: CDR1 SGHAT, CDR2 FQNNGV. The CDR3 region has the DNA TGTGCCAGCAGCTTAGAGTATGGCAGGGTAAATGAAAAACTGTTTTTT. This encodes CASSLEYGRVNEKLFF. Full variable domain (remainder filled in from reference TRBV11-2 and TRBJ1-4): EAGVAQSPRYKIIEKRQSVAFWCNPISGHATLYWYQQILGQGPKLLIQFQNNGVVDDSQLPKDRFSAERLKGVDSTLKIQPAKLEDSAVYLCASSLEYGRVNEKLFFGSGTQLSVL.

V and J are TRBV5-1 and TRBJ1-1; a possible D gene is TRBD1 (5 bases). Trimming cost V 4 bases and J 5 bases, with 18 bases left between them. Germline CDR1 SGHRS, CDR2 YFSETQ. This CDR3 is built from 15 residues. The CDR3 here is CASSGDGGSWTEAFF. The CDR3 DNA reads as TGCGCCAGCAGCGGAGATGGGGGGAGTTGGACTGAAGCTTTCTTT.

This clone has more than one count but fewer than ten. The chain joins TRBV5-1 to TRBJ1-4, with D unclear. Looked up from germline, CDR1 is SGHRS and CDR2 is YFSETQ. V lost 0 bases and J lost 0, with 3 bases in between. The CDR3 loop spans 14 amino acids. CDR3 coding DNA: TGCGCCAGCAGCTTGGCGGCAACTAATGAAAAACTGTTTTTT. It is translated as CASSLAATNEKLFF.

This clone appeared a few times. V usage is TRBV27 and J usage is TRBJ2-1, with TRBD2 matching 7 bases. The V segment lost 5 bases and the J segment 7 bases; nucleotides outside the gene matches: 5. CDR1 is MNHEY and CDR2 is SMNVEV in the germline V gene (reference sequence). CDR3 length: 13 amino acids. This chain's CDR3 is CASSASGVNEQFF. The DNA for the CDR3 is TGTGCCAGCAGTGCGAGCGGGGTAAATGAGCAGTTCTTC.

V is TRBV27 and J is TRBJ1-5; D uncertain. In germline, CDR1 is MNHEY, CDR2 SMNVEV (reference sequence). The CDR3 is 15 amino acids. The germline V and J ends were trimmed by 3 bases and 3 bases, with 12 bases remaining between them. CDR3 sequence reads: CASSFSRSVNQPQHF. CDR3 DNA sequence: TGTGCCAGCAGTTTCTCCCGATCGGTCAATCAGCCCCAGCATTTT.

This clone was found a few times. The chain couples TRBV4-1 to TRBJ1-6, with TRBD1 identical over 7 bases. Germline V gene data show CDR1 as MGHRA and CDR2 as YSYEKL. Trimming took 4 bases from V and 1 from J; bases not matched to a gene: 7. This CDR3 contains 17 residues. The CDR3 is CASSLPLQGSYNSPLHF. The CDR3 bases are TGCGCCAGCAGCCTACCGCTACAGGGGTCCTATAATTCACCCCTCCACTTT.

The chain is built from TRBV6-2 or TRBV6-3 and TRBJ1-6; weak D call: TRBD1 (5 bases). The germline gives CDR1 MNHEY, CDR2 SVGEGT. Trimming took 2 bases from V and 7 from J, leaving 12 bases between them. This CDR3 has 15 amino acids. CDR3 loop: CASSYAAGGNSPLHF. The CDR3 nucleotides are TGTGCCAGCAGTTACGCGGCGGGGGGAAATTCACCCCTCCACTTT.

The rearrangement uses TRBV5-1 and TRBJ2-1, with D perhaps matching TRBD1 (6 bases). This CDR3 contains 16 residues. V was shortened by 0 bases and J by 4 bases, with 14 bases between the two germline ends. Germline lookup yields CDR1 SGHRS and CDR2 YFSETQ. For the CDR3, the DNA is TGCGCCAGCAGCTTGGCCACAGGGCGACCTTACAATGAGCAGTTCTTC. Its protein is CASSLATGRPYNEQFF.

The J gene is TRBJ1-1, the V gene TRBV5-1; TRBD1 might be the D (6 bases). The germline V and J ends were trimmed by 5 bases and 3 bases, with 14 bases remaining between them. There are 14 residues in the CDR3. Per germline, CDR1 SGHRS and CDR2 YFSETQ. CDR3 region: CASSGGARDTEAFF. As DNA, the CDR3 is TGCGCCAGCAGTGGGGGGGCGCGGGACACTGAAGCTTTCTTT.

The chain joins TRBV29-1 to TRBJ1-2; 9 nucleotides align to TRBD1. Germline loops: CDR1 SQVTM, CDR2 ANQGSEA. V shed 3 bases and J 4 bases; nucleotides not matched to a gene: 6. The CDR3 is 14 residues long. The CDR3: CSVDVLGQGYGYTF. Here the CDR3 DNA reads TGCAGCGTTGATGTTCTGGGACAGGGCTATGGCTACACCTTC.

A few counts support this clone. J is TRBJ2-6 and V is TRBV6-2 or TRBV6-3; maybe TRBD1 (5 bases). This CDR3 contains 15 residues. Between the trimmed V and J ends, which lost 4 bases and 4 bases, there was a span of 11 bases. Germline loops: CDR1 MNHEY, CDR2 SVGEGT. CDR3 nucleotide sequence: TGTGCCAGCAGTTTAGCAGGGTCAGGGGCCAACGTCCTGACTTTC. This encodes CASSLAGSGANVLTF.

The chain combines TRBV7-2 with TRBJ2-5; D possibly corresponds to TRBD1 (5 bases). Germline V CDR1 and CDR2: SGHTA, FQGNSA. Trimming took 5 bases from V and 2 from J, leaving 18 bases between them. The CDR3 covers 16 residues. The CDR3 reads CASSALDKPLQETQYF. The CDR3 coding sequence is TGTGCCAGCAGCGCCTTGGACAAGCCGCTTCAAGAGACCCAGTACTTC.

The rearrangement joins TRBV28 to TRBJ2-5; 11 bases are a match to TRBD2. This CDR3 has 15 amino acids. The trim removed 3 bases at V and 4 bases at J, leaving 4 bases unmatched. The germline gives CDR1 MDHEN, CDR2 SYDVKM. In nucleotides, the CDR3 is TGTGCCAGCAGTTTTCTAGCGGGGGGTAGAGAGACCCAGTACTTC. Translated: CASSFLAGGRETQYF.

The chain is built from TRBV18 and TRBJ2-5; the D gene is possibly TRBD1 (5 bases). Germline assignment: CDR1 KGHSH and CDR2 LQKENI. The CDR3 is 13 amino acids. V was clipped by 1 base and J by 4 bases, with 7 bases between them. In nucleotides, the CDR3 is TGTGCCAGCTCACCACAGGGGATAGAGACCCAGTACTTC. Encoded protein: CASSPQGIETQYF.

This clone has just one count. The chain recombines TRBV27 with TRBJ1-1, with TRBD1 matching 7 bases. J was trimmed by 3 bases and V by 2 bases; bases with no gene match: 0. The CDR3 is made up of 13 amino acids. Germline assignment: CDR1 MNHEY and CDR2 SMNVEV (reference sequence). In DNA, the CDR3 is TGTGCCAGCAGTTTAGACAGGGACACTGAAGCTTTCTTT. Its protein is CASSLDRDTEAFF.

V and J are TRBV11-2 and TRBJ2-7; tentatively, D is TRBD2 (6 bases). V lost 0 bases and J lost 6, with 12 bases in between. The CDR3 has 14 amino acids. Germline V lookup: CDR1 SGHAT, CDR2 FQNNGV. The CDR3 sequence: CASSLDLGGSEQYF. The CDR3 bases are TGTGCCAGCAGCTTAGATCTAGGAGGGAGCGAGCAGTACTTC.

The V call is TRBV7-2, the J call TRBJ1-6, with D possibly TRBD1 on 6 matching bases. The germline V gene encodes CDR1 SGHTA and CDR2 FQGNSA. CDR3 length: 14 amino acids. The V gene lost 3 bases and the J gene lost 6 bases, with 9 bases spanning the gap. CDR3 bases: TGTGCCAGCAGCTTCAACAGGGCTAATTCACCCCTCCACTTT. Its protein is CASSFNRANSPLHF.

This rearrangement joins TRBV19 to TRBJ1-5, with D unclear. Deletions cut 6 bases from V and 6 bases from J, with 18 bases between. The CDR3 runs 15 residues. In germline, CDR1 is LNHDA, CDR2 SQIVND (reference sequence). Here the CDR3 DNA reads TGTGCCAGTAGCACCGCACGGTCTCTTAGTCAGCCCCAGCATTTT. Translation: CASSTARSLSQPQHF.

The chain has TRBV27 and TRBJ2-5; D gene uncertain. Trimming pared 6 bases from V and 5 bases from J, leaving 16 bases between. Germline assignment: CDR1 MNHEY and CDR2 SMNVEV (reference sequence). This CDR3 contains 14 residues. CDR3: CASSPSQSWETQYF. The DNA for the CDR3 is TGTGCCAGCAGCCCTTCACAATCATGGGAGACCCAGTACTTC.

This clone was seen more than once but under ten times. The rearrangement uses TRBV5-1 and TRBJ1-3; possible D gene TRBD1, 6 bases. Germline lookup yields CDR1 SGHRS and CDR2 YFSETQ. The CDR3 contains 13 residues. Trimming took off 4 bases at V and 8 bases at J, with 13 bases between the two ends. The CDR3: CASSQQGWDTIYF. CDR3 sequence (DNA): TGCGCCAGCAGCCAACAGGGATGGGACACCATATATTTT.

The chain joins TRBV27 to TRBJ1-5; 7 bases are shared with TRBD1. V was clipped by 5 bases and J by 7 bases; unmatched bases: 14. The CDR3 totals 16 residues. Germline V gene data show CDR1 as MNHEY and CDR2 as SMNVEV (reference sequence). The CDR3 coding sequence is TGTGCCAGCAGTCCTGGGACAGTCCCTTTAGGGCAGCCCCAGCATTTT. Translation: CASSPGTVPLGQPQHF.

V gene TRBV7-9 combines with J gene TRBJ1-4; D remains ambiguous. The CDR3 spans 15 residues. Germline V gives CDR1 SEHNR, CDR2 FQNEAQ (reference sequence). V lost 1 base and J 5 bases, leaving 11 bases between the germline ends. In nucleotides, the CDR3 is TGTGCCAGCAGCTTAGTCGAGACACAAAATGAAAAACTGTTTTTT. Translated, it gives CASSLVETQNEKLFF.

This clone was found once. Here the CDR3 reads CASSQVPGRSYNEQFF. The CDR3 coding sequence is TGTGCCAGCAGCCAAGTTCCAGGGAGGTCCTACAATGAGCAGTTCTTC. The J gene is TRBJ2-1, the V gene TRBV3-1 (or the pseudogene TRBV3-2); tentative D call: TRBD2 (6 bases). V was clipped by 1 base and J by 1 base, with 11 bases between them. Germline V CDR1 and CDR2: LGHDT, YNNKEL (reference sequence). This CDR3 is built from 16 residues.

The CDR3 here is CASSWANTGQEYGYTF. The CDR3 DNA is TGCGCCAGCAGCTGGGCCAATACGGGACAGGAATATGGCTACACCTTC. The rearrangement joins TRBV5-1 to TRBJ1-2, with 8 bases identical to TRBD1. The CDR3 loop spans 16 amino acids. The trim removed 3 bases at V and 5 bases at J, leaving 12 bases unmatched. Looked up from germline, CDR1 is SGHRS and CDR2 is YFSETQ.

This clone occurred a few times. The V gene is TRBV18, the J gene TRBJ1-5; TRBD1 matches at 8 bases. The germline V gene has CDR1 KGHSH and CDR2 LQKENI. CDR3 length equals 15 residues. The ends lost 3 bases at V and 3 bases at J; junction bases unmatched: 4. The CDR3 coding sequence is TGTGCCAGCTCACCGGGACAGGAGACCAATCAGCCCCAGCATTTT. Translated, it gives CASSPGQETNQPQHF.

This clone has a handful of counts. The rearrangement joins TRBV30 to TRBJ1-6; D is perhaps TRBD1 (5 bases). The germline V gene encodes CDR1 GTSNPN and CDR2 SVGIG (reference sequence). The ends were cut back, 4 bases at V and 4 bases at J, with 5 bases in the middle. This CDR3 is built from 12 residues. CDR3 residues: CAWTGYNSPLHF. The CDR3 DNA reads TGTGCCTGGACAGGGTATAATTCACCCCTCCACTTT.

The V call is TRBV5-5, the J call TRBJ2-7; 9 bases line up with TRBD1. Germline CDR1 SGHKS, CDR2 YYEKEE (reference sequence). With V trimmed by 4 bases and J by 4 bases, 15 bases remained unmatched. This CDR3 comprises 17 residues. CDR3 region: CASSLQPWTGVLYEQYF. The CDR3 region has the DNA TGTGCCAGCAGCCTTCAACCCTGGACAGGGGTCTTGTACGAGCAGTACTTC.

The chain combines TRBV7-2 with TRBJ2-5; 11 nucleotides match TRBD2. The germline V gene has CDR1 SGHTA and CDR2 FQGNSA. The trim removed 3 bases at V and 6 bases at J, leaving 9 bases unmatched. CDR3 length equals 16 residues. Here the CDR3 reads CASSLGLSGGAKTQYF. The CDR3 DNA is TGTGCCAGCAGCTTGGGGCTTAGCGGGGGGGCGAAGACCCAGTACTTC.

The genes are TRBV4-3 and TRBJ2-1, with D possibly TRBD1 on 6 matching bases. This CDR3 has 14 amino acids. V was cut by 3 bases and J by 4 bases, with 10 bases left in between. CDR1 and CDR2 (germline): LGHNA, YSLEER. CDR3 sequence (DNA): TGCGCCAGCAGCCAGTCCAGGGGTTACAATGAGCAGTTCTTC. It encodes CASSQSRGYNEQFF.

This clone was detected a few times. The chain is built from TRBV10-3 and TRBJ1-2, with a weak D call TRBD1 (6 bases). The CDR3 consists of 15 residues. V lost 3 bases to trimming and J lost 0 bases, with 11 bases between them. Per the germline V gene, CDR1 is ENHRY and CDR2 is SYGVKD. CDR3 DNA sequence: TGTGCCATCAGTGATGGGACAACTTCTAACTATGGCTACACCTTC. Translation gives CAISDGTTSNYGYTF.

The chain links TRBV2 to TRBJ2-7; 11 bases line up with TRBD1. J was trimmed by 3 bases and V by 7 bases; bases with no gene match: 8. This CDR3 is built from 15 residues. Germline V gene lookup returns CDR1 SNHLY and CDR2 FYNNEI. The CDR3 nucleotides read TGTGCCAGCACCTACTCCGGGACAGGGGGCTACGAGCAGTACTTC. It is translated as CASTYSGTGGYEQYF.

The chain is built from TRBV7-6 and TRBJ2-5; 8 bases fit TRBD2. CDR3 length: 16 amino acids. Per the germline V gene, CDR1 is SGHVS and CDR2 is FNYEAQ. V shed 1 base, J shed 5 bases, and the junction held 9 bases outside the gene matches. CDR3 nucleotide sequence: TGTGCCAGCAGCTTAGGAACGGCGGGGGGAATCGAGACCCAGTACTTC. It encodes CASSLGTAGGIETQYF.